The 13 T cell receptor beta chains presented below share a single source sample, sequenced in a study of blood T cell repertoires in COVID-19. Sequencing was performed with immunoSEQ multiplex PCR; in TCRdb, only in-frame clones are kept and a portion is missing. The table records a few hundred thousand clones, 70% to 90% of them present only once. Sequenced input: PBMCs or T cells enriched from blood (not recorded which). The origin of the receptors is a man in his thirties or forties who had recovered from COVID-19.

The V gene is TRBV7-9, the J gene TRBJ2-2; D is perhaps TRBD1 (5 bases). Trimming took off 2 bases at V and 6 bases at J, with 7 bases between the two ends. Germline V gene lookup returns CDR1 SEHNR and CDR2 FQNEAQ (reference sequence). CDR3 length: 13 amino acids. The CDR3 DNA sequence: TGTGCCAGCAGCTTAATAGGGGCCGGGGAGCTGTTTTTT. Amino acids: CASSLIGAGELFF.

This chain uses TRBV13 with TRBJ2-3; 11 positions agree with TRBD1. The CDR3 is 16 amino acids. The germline gives CDR1 PRHDT, CDR2 FYEKMQ (reference sequence). Unmatched junction bases numbered 6, after V lost 6 bases and J lost 1 base. The CDR3 region is CASRYWTGGGTDTQYF. The CDR3, as DNA: TGTGCCAGCAGATACTGGACAGGGGGCGGCACAGATACGCAGTATTTT.

This clone was picked up one time. The V gene is TRBV10-1, the J gene TRBJ2-3; possibly TRBD1 for D (6 bases). Looked up from germline, CDR1 is WNHNN and CDR2 is SYGVQD (reference sequence). The CDR3 length is 14 residues. The germline V and J ends were trimmed by 3 bases and 1 base, with 8 bases remaining between them. The CDR3 region is CASSDRTGTDTQYF. DNA for the CDR3: TGCGCCAGCAGTGATCGGACAGGCACAGATACGCAGTATTTT.

This chain joins TRBV5-4 and TRBJ2-1; 7 nucleotides line up with TRBD2. The CDR3 has 16 residues. Per the germline V gene, CDR1 is SGHNT and CDR2 is YYREEE (reference sequence). The V gene end was trimmed by 0 bases and the J gene end by 1 base; junction bases not matched to a gene: 4. CDR3 sequence: CASSLVPSGSYNEQFF. For the CDR3, the DNA is TGTGCCAGCAGCTTGGTTCCTAGCGGTTCCTACAATGAGCAGTTCTTC.

The gene calls are TRBV11-2 and TRBJ2-1; the D is unclear. This CDR3 comprises 12 residues. V was trimmed by 5 bases and J by 9 bases, leaving 11 bases between them. Germline CDR1 reads SGHAT; CDR2 reads FQNNGV. The CDR3, as DNA: TGTGCCAGCAGCCCCATTAGGAGTGAGCAGTTCTTC. Translation gives CASSPIRSEQFF. The full variable domain, completed using reference TRBV11-2 and TRBJ2-1, is EAGVAQSPRYKIIEKRQSVAFWCNPISGHATLYWYQQILGQGPKLLIQFQNNGVVDDSQLPKDRFSAERLKGVDSTLKIQPAKLEDSAVYLCASSPIRSEQFFGPGTRLTVL.

V gene TRBV19 combines with J gene TRBJ2-7, with 8 bases matching TRBD1. Germline trimming cut 5 bases from V and 2 bases from J; bases unmatched to any gene: 2. The CDR3 length is 13 residues. Germline assignment: CDR1 LNHDA and CDR2 SQIVND (reference sequence). The CDR3 is CASSGQGPYEQYF. The CDR3 coding sequence is TGTGCCAGTAGTGGACAGGGACCCTACGAGCAGTACTTC.

The V and J genes are TRBV27 and TRBJ2-7; D perhaps matches TRBD1 (5 bases). This CDR3 spans 14 amino acids. Per germline, CDR1 MNHEY and CDR2 SMNVEV (reference sequence). Deletions cut 5 bases from V and 1 base from J, with 12 bases between. The CDR3, as DNA: TGTGCCAGCAGTCACCCCGACAGATCCTACGAGCAGTACTTC. It is translated as CASSHPDRSYEQYF.

V usage is TRBV7-9 and J usage is TRBJ1-2; 9 bases fit TRBD1. The CDR3 loop spans 16 amino acids. J was trimmed by 7 bases and V by 5 bases; bases with no gene match: 14. In germline, CDR1 is SEHNR, CDR2 FQNEAQ (reference sequence). The CDR3 reads CASSHDARDREFGYTF. Written as DNA, the CDR3 is TGTGCCAGCAGCCACGATGCCCGGGACAGGGAATTTGGCTACACCTTC.

V is TRBV2 and J is TRBJ2-1; 9 bases align to TRBD2. Trimming cost V 4 bases and J 6 bases; bases outside gene matches: 7. This CDR3 comprises 15 residues. Germline CDR1 SNHLY, CDR2 FYNNEI. CDR3 sequence reads: CASSVGGGAGNEQFF. CDR3 DNA sequence: TGTGCCAGCAGTGTGGGCGGGGGGGCTGGCAATGAGCAGTTCTTC.

This clone was observed once. The chain carries TRBV5-1 and TRBJ2-7; TRBD1 is a possible D gene (6 bases). The CDR3 extends over 14 amino acids. CDR1 is SGHRS, CDR2 YFSETQ, per germline. Between the trimmed V and J ends, which lost 0 bases and 1 base, there was a span of 8 bases. CDR3 sequence (DNA): TGCGCCAGCAGCTTGGTTGACAGGTCCTACGAGCAGTACTTC. Amino acid sequence: CASSLVDRSYEQYF.

The rearrangement links TRBV15 to TRBJ2-2; 8 nucleotides agree with TRBD1. Trimming removed 1 base from V and 7 bases from J; junction bases left unmatched: 5. The CDR3 has 15 amino acids. Germline V CDR1 and CDR2: LNHNV, YYDKDF (reference sequence). The CDR3 nucleotides are TGTGCCACCAGCAGAGGCAGGGGGCCCGTCGGGGAGCTGTTTTTT. Residues: CATSRGRGPVGELFF.

V is TRBV6-5 and J is TRBJ1-2, with unresolved D. In germline, CDR1 is MNHEY, CDR2 SVGAGI. Trimming shortened V by 0 bases and J by 7 bases, and 9 bases separated the two germline ends. The CDR3 is 13 residues long. The CDR3 nucleotides read TGTGCCAGCAGTTACTCGAAAACAGCTGGCTACACCTTC. It translates to CASSYSKTAGYTF.

The rearrangement joins TRBV24-1 to TRBJ2-1; TRBD1 is a possible D gene (5 bases). In germline, CDR1 is KGHDR, CDR2 SFDVKD. The CDR3 runs to 16 residues. The V gene lost 2 bases and the J gene lost 3 bases, with 13 bases spanning the gap. The CDR3 sequence is CATSDWGSRDYNEQFF. The CDR3 nucleotides are TGTGCCACCAGTGATTGGGGATCCAGGGACTACAATGAGCAGTTCTTC.